A selection of T cell receptor beta chains follows, all from one sample in a study of T cell repertoires in cytomegalovirus infection. Each CDR3 protein is one row after TCRdb ran MiXCR on the reads. The sample lists approximately 150,000 distinct CDR3 sequences; roughly 6.5% were seen once. The sequencing input was PBMCs. The receptor source for this set is a human donor in good health (CMV status not recorded). Some clones in this sample may be carry-over from other donors' samples. Both conserved end residues are part of each CDR3. Fields, in order: CDR3 protein, CDR3 DNA, J gene, V gene, D gene, clone size. A D gene is named only where the DNA matches it firmly. Clone sizes are given selectively: once, few, many, or a class where the clone is expanded.

CDR3 protein: CASSSTRISSYEQYF
CDR3 DNA: TGTGCCAGCAGCTCGACACGGATAAGCTCCTACGAGCAGTACTTC
J gene: TRBJ2-7
V gene: TRBV7-4
D gene: -
clone size: few

CDR3 protein: CASSWDTLNQPQHF
CDR3 DNA: TGTGCCAGCAGTTGGGACACGCTAAATCAGCCCCAGCATTTT
J gene: TRBJ1-5
V gene: TRBV28
D gene: -
clone size: many

CDR3 protein: CSALPGHREETQYF
CDR3 DNA: TGCAGTGCTTTACCGGGACACAGGGAAGAGACCCAGTACTTC
J gene: TRBJ2-5
V gene: TRBV20-1
D gene: -
clone size: -

CDR3 protein: CASSSRFTEAFF
CDR3 DNA: TGTGCCAGCAGCTCAAGGTTCACTGAAGCTTTCTTT
J gene: TRBJ1-1
V gene: TRBV7-8
D gene: -
clone size: many

CDR3 protein: CASGRGTSGARETQYF
CDR3 DNA: TGTGCCAGCGGAAGGGGGACTAGCGGGGCTCGGGAGACCCAGTACTTC
J gene: TRBJ2-5
V gene: TRBV7-2
D gene: TRBD2
clone size: many

CDR3 protein: CASSYTGYSGNTIYF
CDR3 DNA: TGTGCCAGCAGCTACACAGGGTACTCTGGAAACACCATATATTTT
J gene: TRBJ1-3
V gene: TRBV7-8
D gene: -
clone size: many

CDR3 protein: CASRDGTAGNQPQHF
CDR3 DNA: TGTGCCAGCAGAGACGGGACAGCCGGCAATCAGCCCCAGCATTTT
J gene: TRBJ1-5
V gene: TRBV2
D gene: TRBD1
clone size: few

CDR3 protein: CASSTRDLKVVGYGYTF
CDR3 DNA: TGTGCCAGCAGTACCCGGGACTTAAAGGTGGTGGGCTATGGCTACACCTTC
J gene: TRBJ1-2
V gene: TRBV12-3/TRBV12-4
D gene: -
clone size: many

CDR3 protein: CASSSLSDRPLAFF
CDR3 DNA: TGTGCCAGCAGCTCCCTATCGGACAGACCCCTCGCTTTCTTT
J gene: TRBJ1-1
V gene: TRBV7-9
D gene: -
clone size: many

CDR3 protein: CSVTVNTEAFF
CDR3 DNA: TGCAGCGTTACAGTGAACACTGAAGCTTTCTTT
J gene: TRBJ1-1
V gene: TRBV29-1
D gene: -
clone size: -

CDR3 protein: CASSLYGGRSGEAGEQFF
CDR3 DNA: TGTGCCAGCAGTTTATATGGGGGCCGTAGCGGGGAGGCGGGTGAGCAGTTCTTC
J gene: TRBJ2-1
V gene: TRBV28
D gene: TRBD2
clone size: many

CDR3 protein: CASRLGLLTWGEQYF
CDR3 DNA: TGTGCCAGCAGGCTCGGACTTCTCACCTGGGGCGAGCAGTACTTC
J gene: TRBJ2-7
V gene: TRBV6-2/TRBV6-3
D gene: -
clone size: -

CDR3 protein: CASSLWQGPQETQYF
CDR3 DNA: TGTGCCAGCAGCTTATGGCAGGGACCCCAAGAGACCCAGTACTTC
J gene: TRBJ2-5
V gene: TRBV7-9
D gene: -
clone size: many

CDR3 protein: CATSDFEGQTKVDTQYF
CDR3 DNA: TGTGCCACCAGTGATTTCGAAGGACAGACGAAGGTAGATACGCAGTATTTT
J gene: TRBJ2-3
V gene: TRBV24-1
D gene: -
clone size: few

CDR3 protein: CASSDGKRGSSYNEQFF
CDR3 DNA: TGTGCCAGCAGTGACGGGAAGCGGGGGTCCTCCTACAATGAGCAGTTCTTC
J gene: TRBJ2-1
V gene: TRBV6-4
D gene: TRBD2
clone size: -

CDR3 protein: CASSPAGGRADTQYF
CDR3 DNA: TGTGCCAGCAGCCCAGCGGGGGGCCGGGCAGATACGCAGTATTTT
J gene: TRBJ2-3
V gene: TRBV7-8
D gene: TRBD2
clone size: many

CDR3 protein: CASSSPAGGLYNEQFF
CDR3 DNA: TGTGCCAGCAGTTCACCGGCTGGGGGTCTGTACAATGAGCAGTTCTTC
J gene: TRBJ2-1
V gene: TRBV28
D gene: -
clone size: many

CDR3 protein: CSVEQTGFAGEAFF
CDR3 DNA: TGCAGCGTTGAACAGACAGGGTTTGCGGGTGAAGCTTTCTTT
J gene: TRBJ1-1
V gene: TRBV29-1
D gene: TRBD1
clone size: many

CDR3 protein: CACPEPGPYGYTF
CDR3 DNA: TGTGCCTGCCCCGAGCCGGGGCCCTATGGCTACACCTTC
J gene: TRBJ1-2
V gene: TRBV30
D gene: -
clone size: few

CDR3 protein: CASSLGARWGYSSSYEQYF
CDR3 DNA: TGTGCCAGCAGTTTAGGAGCTAGATGGGGATACTCGAGCTCCTACGAGCAGTACTTC
J gene: TRBJ2-7
V gene: TRBV28
D gene: -
clone size: -

CDR3 protein: CASSPRGLANYGYTF
CDR3 DNA: TGCGCCAGCAGCCCAAGGGGGTTAGCTAACTATGGCTACACCTTC
J gene: TRBJ1-2
V gene: TRBV5-1
D gene: -
clone size: -

CDR3 protein: CASSRVGLAGDNNEQFF
CDR3 DNA: TGTGCCAGCAGCCGGGTTGGGCTAGCGGGGGATAACAATGAGCAGTTCTTC
J gene: TRBJ2-1
V gene: TRBV4-2
D gene: TRBD2
clone size: few

CDR3 protein: CASSPPGGRAYGYTF
CDR3 DNA: TGTGCCAGCAGCCCACCCGGGGGGCGCGCCTATGGCTACACCTTC
J gene: TRBJ1-2
V gene: TRBV28
D gene: -
clone size: few

CDR3 protein: CASSQGQGNTGELFF
CDR3 DNA: TGTGCCAGCAGCCAGGGACAGGGTAACACCGGGGAGCTGTTTTTT
J gene: TRBJ2-2
V gene: TRBV7-2
D gene: TRBD1
clone size: many

CDR3 protein: CASSLSRTGESPLHF
CDR3 DNA: TGTGCCAGCAGCTTATCCAGGACAGGGGAATCACCCCTCCACTTT
J gene: TRBJ1-6
V gene: TRBV7-3
D gene: TRBD1
clone size: -

CDR3 protein: CASSLAGQGPSNEQFF
CDR3 DNA: TGTGCCAGCAGCTTAGCGGGACAGGGCCCGAGCAATGAGCAGTTCTTC
J gene: TRBJ2-1
V gene: TRBV7-8
D gene: TRBD1
clone size: many

CDR3 protein: CSAAYPGQGSEAFF
CDR3 DNA: TGCAGCGCGGCCTACCCGGGACAGGGCTCTGAAGCTTTCTTT
J gene: TRBJ1-1
V gene: TRBV29-1
D gene: TRBD1
clone size: many

CDR3 protein: CASNPTFGQGFGANVLTF
CDR3 DNA: TGTGCCAGCAACCCGACCTTTGGACAGGGGTTCGGGGCCAACGTCCTGACTTTC
J gene: TRBJ2-6
V gene: TRBV7-9
D gene: TRBD1
clone size: many

CDR3 protein: CASSSRQGRNTEAFF
CDR3 DNA: TGTGCCAGCAGCTCTCGACAGGGAAGGAACACTGAAGCTTTCTTT
J gene: TRBJ1-1
V gene: TRBV7-2
D gene: TRBD1
clone size: many

CDR3 protein: CASSSWTVDSPLHF
CDR3 DNA: TGTGCCAGCAGCTCTTGGACGGTGGATTCACCCCTCCACTTT
J gene: TRBJ1-6
V gene: TRBV7-9
D gene: -
clone size: many

CDR3 protein: CASSEADTEAFF
CDR3 DNA: TGTGCCAGCAGTGAAGCGGACACTGAAGCTTTCTTT
J gene: TRBJ1-1
V gene: TRBV6-1
D gene: -
clone size: many

CDR3 protein: CASSLDRAGGRYF
CDR3 DNA: TGTGCCAGCAGCTTGGACCGAGCGGGGGGGCGCTACTTC
J gene: TRBJ2-5
V gene: TRBV7-9
D gene: TRBD2
clone size: many

CDR3 protein: CSVGTGGTDTQYF
CDR3 DNA: TGCAGCGTCGGAACGGGGGGAACAGATACGCAGTATTTT
J gene: TRBJ2-3
V gene: TRBV29-1
D gene: TRBD2
clone size: few

CDR3 protein: CASSLVGDTQYF
CDR3 DNA: TGTGCCAGCAGCTTAGTTGGAGATACGCAGTATTTT
J gene: TRBJ2-3
V gene: TRBV7-2
D gene: -
clone size: many

CDR3 protein: CASSLGEPGAEAFF
CDR3 DNA: TGTGCCAGCAGTTTAGGAGAACCGGGGGCTGAAGCTTTCTTT
J gene: TRBJ1-1
V gene: TRBV12-3/TRBV12-4
D gene: -
clone size: many